Presented here are 16 T cell receptor beta chains from one specimen sequenced in a study of Ad26.COV2.S vaccination and SARS-CoV-2 variants. Sample treatment: around 19 received Ad26.COV2.S at low or high dose, single or two shots; about 5 received placebo; per-sample allocation not given. Sample collection was performed on day 63 after the first vaccine or placebo injection. TCRdb's copy holds only in-frame clones and misses some; the assay was immunoSEQ multiplex PCR. The repertoire holds around 300,000 clones, with more than 85% as singletons. Sequences were derived from peripheral blood, sampled in a trial of Ad26.COV2.S vaccine versus placebo. The receptor set was obtained from a person between 18 and 65 years old who received the Ad26.COV2.S COVID-19 vaccine or a placebo.

The rearrangement links TRBV5-1 to TRBJ2-7, with D uncertain. Trimming cost V 0 bases and J 3 bases, with 7 bases left between them. The CDR3 is 13 residues long. Germline assignment: CDR1 SGHRS and CDR2 YFSETQ. The CDR3 DNA is TGCGCCAGCAGCTTGGAACCGATCTACGAGCAGTACTTC. The encoded protein is CASSLEPIYEQYF.

Written as DNA, the CDR3 is TGTGCCAGCAGTAACAATATAGTTCCCGGGCCCTCGGACACCGGGGAGCTGTTTTTT. This translates into CASSNNIVPGPSDTGELFF. The V and J genes are TRBV21-1 and TRBJ2-2. TRBV21-1 is a listed pseudogene. CDR3 size: 19 residues.

The V and J genes are TRBV5-8 and TRBJ2-7, with 10 bases matching TRBD2. CDR3 length: 13 amino acids. The V gene's germline CDR1 is SGHTS and CDR2 YDEGEE. V lost 4 bases to trimming and J lost 4 bases; unmatched junction nucleotides: 2. The CDR3 sequence is CASSATSGYEQYF. CDR3 nucleotides: TGTGCCAGCAGCGCGACTAGCGGGTACGAGCAGTACTTC.

V and J are TRBV7-9 and TRBJ1-1, with 7 nucleotides matching TRBD1. This CDR3 region has 15 residues. Germline V lookup: CDR1 SEHNR, CDR2 FQNEAQ (reference sequence). V gave up 1 base and J gave up 7 bases; unmatched junction bases: 9. CDR3 protein: CASSLERGLIVEAFF. For the CDR3, the DNA is TGTGCCAGCAGCTTAGAAAGGGGGCTTATTGTTGAAGCTTTCTTT.

The gene calls are TRBV2 and TRBJ1-2, with D maybe TRBD1 (5 bases). V shed 1 base and J shed 7 bases, with 10 bases lying between them. The CDR3 spans 13 residues. Per the germline V gene, CDR1 is SNHLY and CDR2 is FYNNEI. This chain's CDR3 is CASSEGRGSGYTF. For the CDR3, the DNA is TGTGCCAGCAGTGAAGGGCGGGGGAGTGGCTACACCTTC. Complete variable domain (other parts from reference TRBV2 and TRBJ1-2): EPEVTQTPSHQVTQMGQEVILRCVPISNHLYFYWYRQILGQKVEFLVSFYNNEISEKSEIFDDQFSVERPDGSNFTLKIRSTKLEDSAMYFCASSEGRGSGYTFGSGTRLTVV.

The chain links TRBV10-3 to TRBJ2-7; D is possibly TRBD1 (6 bases). Trimming removed 4 bases from V and 0 bases from J, with 10 bases in between. Germline CDR1 ENHRY, CDR2 SYGVKD. This CDR3 is built from 14 residues. The CDR3 DNA is TGTGCCATCAGTGCAGGGGAGAGCTCCTACGAGCAGTACTTC. Amino acid sequence: CAISAGESSYEQYF.

The gene calls are TRBV24-1 and TRBJ1-1, with D uncertain. This CDR3 comprises 21 residues. CDR1 KGHDR and CDR2 SFDVKD come from the germline V gene. Trimming removed 0 bases from V and 0 bases from J, with 25 bases in between. In DNA, the CDR3 is TGTGCCACCAGTGATTTGCCGAATGGGTCGGGCCAGATCTATCTGAACACTGAAGCTTTCTTT. Amino acids: CATSDLPNGSGQIYLNTEAFF.

This clone was found once. CDR3 in DNA: TGTGCCACCAGCAGAGATTGGGCAGCGTCAAACTATGGCTACACCTTC. Encoded protein: CATSRDWAASNYGYTF. V is TRBV15 and J is TRBJ1-2; no definite D call. Trimming left V 0 bases short and J 2 bases short, with 13 bases between. CDR1 and CDR2 (germline): LNHNV, YYDKDF (reference sequence). The CDR3 totals 16 residues.

The count of this clone is one. The CDR3 region is CASSLGGTRYGYTF. The CDR3 DNA reads as TGTGCCAGCAGCTTAGGTGGGACACGATATGGCTACACCTTC. The chain links TRBV7-8 to TRBJ1-2; possible D gene TRBD1, 6 bases. CDR1 is SGHVS and CDR2 is FQNEAQ in the germline V gene. Trimming cost V 1 base and J 5 bases, with 11 bases left between them. The CDR3 contains 14 residues. Variable domain in full (rest from reference TRBV7-8 and TRBJ1-2): GAGVSQSPRYKVAKRGQDVALRCDPISGHVSLFWYQQALGQGPEFLTYFQNEAQLDKSGLPSDRFFAERPEGSVSTLKIQRTQQEDSAVYLCASSLGGTRYGYTFGSGTRLTVV.

This clone was observed a single time. The rearrangement uses TRBV29-1 and TRBJ2-2; a weak D match, TRBD2 (5 bases). Germline CDR1 is SQVTM and CDR2 is ANQGSEA. V was trimmed by 3 bases and J by 3 bases, leaving 8 bases between them. The CDR3 length is 13 residues. As DNA, the CDR3 is TGCAGCGTTGAGCTAGCAGACACCGGGGAGCTGTTTTTT. This sequence encodes CSVELADTGELFF.

The rearrangement uses TRBV7-2 and TRBJ1-6, with TRBD1 matching over 7 bases. J was trimmed by 6 bases and V by 5 bases; bases with no gene match: 1. CDR3 length: 13 amino acids. Germline assignment: CDR1 SGHTA and CDR2 FQGNSA. CDR3: CASSRDSNSPLHF. The CDR3 nucleotides are TGTGCCAGCAGCCGGGACAGTAATTCACCCCTCCACTTT.

The CDR3 spells CASSDDRGHQPQHF. DNA for the CDR3: TGTGCCAGCAGTGACGACAGGGGGCATCAGCCCCAGCATTTT. The J gene is TRBJ1-5, the V gene TRBV6-6, with TRBD1 identical over 10 bases. Germline CDR1 MNHNY, CDR2 SVGAGI (reference sequence). The ends lost 5 bases at V and 5 bases at J; junction bases unmatched: 3. The CDR3 totals 14 residues.

The CDR3 bases are TGTGCCAGCAGCCTAGCGGGGAACTACAATGAGCAGTTCTTC. It specifies CASSLAGNYNEQFF. The chain links TRBV3-1 (or the pseudogene TRBV3-2) to TRBJ2-1, with 8 nucleotides matching TRBD2. CDR1 is LGHDT, CDR2 YNNKEL, per germline (reference sequence). The CDR3 extends over 14 amino acids. V dropped 4 bases and J dropped 3; count of bases not matched to a gene: 2.

The CDR3 DNA reads as TGTGCCAGTAGTTTAGCGGGAGCCACCACCGGGGAGCTGTTTTTT. This encodes CASSLAGATTGELFF. This sequence joins TRBV19 and TRBJ2-2, with 9 bases matching TRBD2. Germline assignment: CDR1 LNHDA and CDR2 SQIVND (reference sequence). The ends lost 5 bases at V and 4 bases at J; junction bases unmatched: 5. The CDR3 consists of 15 residues.

The genes are TRBV9 and TRBJ2-4; D might be TRBD2 (6 bases). V lost 4 bases to trimming and J lost 6 bases, with 20 bases between them. The CDR3 loop spans 16 amino acids. Germline-derived CDR1 and CDR2 are SGDLS and YYNGEE. The CDR3 DNA reads TGTGCCAGCAGCTCGCTACCGGGCGGGATGGGAAACATTCAGTACTTC. Encoded protein: CASSSLPGGMGNIQYF. Combining the CDR3 with reference TRBV9 and TRBJ2-4 gives the whole variable domain DSGVTQTPKHLITATGQRVTLRCSPRSGDLSVYWYQQSLDQGLQFLIQYYNGEERAKGNILERFSAQQFPDLHSELNLSSLELGDSALYFCASSSLPGGMGNIQYFGAGTRLSVL.

V and J are TRBV9 and TRBJ1-3; D call uncertain. Trimming stripped 3 bases from V and 0 bases from J, with 10 bases between. The CDR3 contains 15 residues. The germline V gene has CDR1 SGDLS and CDR2 YYNGEE. CDR3 in DNA: TGTGCCAGCAGCGGGACGGTCCCCTCTGGAAACACCATATATTTT. This sequence encodes CASSGTVPSGNTIYF.